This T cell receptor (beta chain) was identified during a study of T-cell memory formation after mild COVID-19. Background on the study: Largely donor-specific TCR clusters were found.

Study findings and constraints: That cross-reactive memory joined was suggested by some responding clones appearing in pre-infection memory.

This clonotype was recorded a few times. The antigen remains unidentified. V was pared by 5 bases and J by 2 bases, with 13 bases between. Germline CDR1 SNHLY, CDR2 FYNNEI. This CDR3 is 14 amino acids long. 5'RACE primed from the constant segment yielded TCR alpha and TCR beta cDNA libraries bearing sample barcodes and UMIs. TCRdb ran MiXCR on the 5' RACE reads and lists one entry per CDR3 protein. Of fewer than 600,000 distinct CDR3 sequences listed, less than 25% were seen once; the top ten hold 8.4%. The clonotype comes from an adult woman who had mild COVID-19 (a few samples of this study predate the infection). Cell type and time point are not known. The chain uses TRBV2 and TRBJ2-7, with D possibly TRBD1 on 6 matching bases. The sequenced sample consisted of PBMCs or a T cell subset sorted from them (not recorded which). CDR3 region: CASSLRDNPYEQYF. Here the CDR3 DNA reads TGTGCCAGCAGTCTTAGGGACAACCCCTACGAGCAGTACTTC.